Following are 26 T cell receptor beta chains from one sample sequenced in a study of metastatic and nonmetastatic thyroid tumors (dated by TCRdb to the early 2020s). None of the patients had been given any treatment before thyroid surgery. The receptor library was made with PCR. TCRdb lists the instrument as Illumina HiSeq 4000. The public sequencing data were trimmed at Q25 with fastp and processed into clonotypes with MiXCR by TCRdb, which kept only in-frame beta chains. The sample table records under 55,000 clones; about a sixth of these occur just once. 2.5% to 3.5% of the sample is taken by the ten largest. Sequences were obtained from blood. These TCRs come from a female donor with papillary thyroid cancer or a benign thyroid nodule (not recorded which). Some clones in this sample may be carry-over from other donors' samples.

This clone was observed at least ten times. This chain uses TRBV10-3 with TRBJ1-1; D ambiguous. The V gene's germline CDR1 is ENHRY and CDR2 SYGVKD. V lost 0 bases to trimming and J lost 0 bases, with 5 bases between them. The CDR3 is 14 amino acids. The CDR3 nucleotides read TGTGCCATCAGTGAGTCACAGTTGAACACTGAAGCTTTCTTT. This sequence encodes CAISESQLNTEAFF.

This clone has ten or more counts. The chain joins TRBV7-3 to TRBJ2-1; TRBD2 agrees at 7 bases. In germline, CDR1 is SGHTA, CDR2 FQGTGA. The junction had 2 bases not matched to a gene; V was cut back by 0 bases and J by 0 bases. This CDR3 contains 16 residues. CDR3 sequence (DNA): TGTGCCAGCAGCTTAACGGGAGGGAGCTCCTACAATGAGCAGTTCTTC. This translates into CASSLTGGSSYNEQFF. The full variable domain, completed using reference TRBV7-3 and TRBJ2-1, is GAGVSQTPSNKVTEKGKYVELRCDPISGHTALYWYRQSLGQGPEFLIYFQGTGAADDSGLPNDRFFAVRPEGSVSTLKIQRTERGDSAVYLCASSLTGGSSYNEQFFGPGTRLTVL.

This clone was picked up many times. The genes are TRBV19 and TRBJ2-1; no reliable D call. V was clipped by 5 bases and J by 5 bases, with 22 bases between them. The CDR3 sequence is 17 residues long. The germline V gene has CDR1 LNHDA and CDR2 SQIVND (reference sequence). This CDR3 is CASSAYYTGELHNEQFF. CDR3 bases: TGTGCCAGTAGTGCCTACTACACTGGCGAACTCCACAATGAGCAGTTCTTC.

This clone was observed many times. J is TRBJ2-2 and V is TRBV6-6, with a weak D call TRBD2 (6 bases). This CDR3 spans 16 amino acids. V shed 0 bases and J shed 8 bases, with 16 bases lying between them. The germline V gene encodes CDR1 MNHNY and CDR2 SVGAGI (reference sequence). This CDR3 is CASSYSGGGGRGELFF. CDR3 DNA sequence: TGTGCCAGCAGTTACTCTGGGGGAGGTGGCCGTGGGGAGCTGTTTTTT.

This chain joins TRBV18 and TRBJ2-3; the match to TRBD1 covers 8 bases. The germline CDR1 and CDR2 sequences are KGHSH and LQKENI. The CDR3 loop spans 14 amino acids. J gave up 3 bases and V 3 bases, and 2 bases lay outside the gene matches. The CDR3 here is CASSPWTGTDTQYF. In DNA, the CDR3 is TGTGCCAGCTCACCCTGGACAGGGACAGATACGCAGTATTTT.

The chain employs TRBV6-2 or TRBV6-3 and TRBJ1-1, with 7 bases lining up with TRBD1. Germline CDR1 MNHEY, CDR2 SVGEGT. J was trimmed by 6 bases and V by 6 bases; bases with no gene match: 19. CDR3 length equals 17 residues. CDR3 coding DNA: TGTGCCAGCAGCCTCCCGCCCAGGGGGTTAGGTCAGGCTGAAGCTTTCTTT. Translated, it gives CASSLPPRGLGQAEAFF.

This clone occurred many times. CDR3 sequence reads: CASSVPGTSGSSTDTQYF. The CDR3 DNA sequence: TGTGCCAGCAGCGTACCCGGGACTAGCGGTTCCAGCACAGATACGCAGTATTTT. The J gene is TRBJ2-3, the V gene TRBV9; TRBD2 matches at 11 bases. V shed 1 base and J 0 bases; nucleotides not matched to a gene: 7. This CDR3 has 18 residues. CDR1 and CDR2 from the germline V gene are SGDLS and YYNGEE.

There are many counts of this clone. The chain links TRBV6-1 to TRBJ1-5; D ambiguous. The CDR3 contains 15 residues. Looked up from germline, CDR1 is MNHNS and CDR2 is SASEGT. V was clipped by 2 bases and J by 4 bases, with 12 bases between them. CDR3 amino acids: CASSERAGYNQPQHF. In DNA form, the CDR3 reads TGTGCCAGCAGTGAAAGGGCAGGTTATAATCAGCCCCAGCATTTT.

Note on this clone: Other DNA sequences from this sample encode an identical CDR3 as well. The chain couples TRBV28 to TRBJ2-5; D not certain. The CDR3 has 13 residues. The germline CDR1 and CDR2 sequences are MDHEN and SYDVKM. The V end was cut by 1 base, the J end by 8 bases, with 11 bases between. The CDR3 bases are TGTGCCAGCAGTTTATCTGGTGGTGGAACCCAGTACTTC. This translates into CASSLSGGGTQYF.

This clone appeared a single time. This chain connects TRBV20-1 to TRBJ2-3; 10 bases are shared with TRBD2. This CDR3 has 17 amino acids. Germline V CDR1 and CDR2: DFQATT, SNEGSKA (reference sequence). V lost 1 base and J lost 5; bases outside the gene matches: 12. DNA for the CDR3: TGCAGTGCTAGAGTCATCCTAGCGGGAGTTTCGGAAGATACGCAGTATTTT. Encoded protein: CSARVILAGVSEDTQYF.

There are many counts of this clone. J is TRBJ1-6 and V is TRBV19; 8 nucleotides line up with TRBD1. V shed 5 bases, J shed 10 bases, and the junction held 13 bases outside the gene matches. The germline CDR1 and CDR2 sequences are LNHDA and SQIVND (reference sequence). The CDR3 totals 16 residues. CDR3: CASSPRDRRVGSPLHF. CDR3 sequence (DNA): TGTGCCAGTAGTCCCCGGGACAGGAGGGTCGGCTCACCCCTCCACTTT.

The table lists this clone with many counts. The CDR3 DNA follows: TGCGCCAGCAGCCAAGAGTCCGGGTTCTACTATGGCTACACCTTC. Translated: CASSQESGFYYGYTF. V gene TRBV4-1 combines with J gene TRBJ1-2; no definite D call. V was trimmed by 0 bases and J by 3 bases, leaving 11 bases between them. CDR1 and CDR2 (germline): MGHRA, YSYEKL. The CDR3 covers 15 residues.

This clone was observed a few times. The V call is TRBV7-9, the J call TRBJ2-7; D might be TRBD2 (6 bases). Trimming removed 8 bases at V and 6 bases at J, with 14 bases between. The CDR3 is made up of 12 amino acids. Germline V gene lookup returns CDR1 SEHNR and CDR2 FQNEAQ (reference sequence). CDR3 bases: TGTGCCAGCGTTGGAGGGTCGTCCGAGCAGTACTTC. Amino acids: CASVGGSSEQYF.

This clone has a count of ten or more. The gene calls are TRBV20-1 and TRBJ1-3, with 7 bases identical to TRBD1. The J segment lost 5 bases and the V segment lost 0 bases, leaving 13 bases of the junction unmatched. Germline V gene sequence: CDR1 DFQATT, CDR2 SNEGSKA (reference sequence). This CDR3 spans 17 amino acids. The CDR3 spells CSARDLRGTERRNTIYF. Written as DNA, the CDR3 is TGCAGTGCTAGAGATCTTCGAGGGACAGAAAGAAGAAACACCATATATTTT.

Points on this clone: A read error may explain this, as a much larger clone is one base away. The CDR3 spells CASTTEQGSYEQYF. As DNA, the CDR3 is TGTGCCAGCACAACAGAACAGGGATCGTACGAGCAGTACTTC. This sequence joins TRBV5-4 and TRBJ2-7; maybe TRBD1 (6 bases). V was clipped by 6 bases and J by 4 bases, with 17 bases between them. This CDR3 has 14 amino acids. The germline V gene encodes CDR1 SGHNT and CDR2 YYREEE (reference sequence).

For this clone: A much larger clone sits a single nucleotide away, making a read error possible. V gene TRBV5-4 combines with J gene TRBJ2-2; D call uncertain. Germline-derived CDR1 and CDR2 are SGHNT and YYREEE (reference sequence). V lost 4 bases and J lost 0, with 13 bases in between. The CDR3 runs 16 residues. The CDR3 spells CASSPAGITNTGELFF. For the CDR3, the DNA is TGTGCCAGCAGCCCCGCTGGAATTACGAACACCGGGGAGCTGTTTTTT.

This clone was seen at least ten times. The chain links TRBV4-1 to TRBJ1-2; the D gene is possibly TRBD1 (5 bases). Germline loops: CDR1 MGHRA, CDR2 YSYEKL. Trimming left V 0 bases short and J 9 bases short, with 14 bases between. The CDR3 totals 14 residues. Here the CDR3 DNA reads TGCGCCAGCAGCCAAGATTCGGGGCTCCCAAGCTACACCTTC. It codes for CASSQDSGLPSYTF.

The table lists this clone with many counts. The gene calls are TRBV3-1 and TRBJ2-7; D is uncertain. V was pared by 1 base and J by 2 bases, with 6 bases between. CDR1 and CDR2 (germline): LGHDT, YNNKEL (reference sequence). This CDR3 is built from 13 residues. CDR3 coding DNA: TGTGCCAGCAGCCAAGGTGTTACCTACGAGCAGTACTTC. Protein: CASSQGVTYEQYF.

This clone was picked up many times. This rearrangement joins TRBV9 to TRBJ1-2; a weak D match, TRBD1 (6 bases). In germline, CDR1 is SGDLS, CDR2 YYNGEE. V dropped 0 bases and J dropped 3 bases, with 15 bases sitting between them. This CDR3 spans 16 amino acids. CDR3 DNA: TGTGCCAGCAGCGTAGCGGGGGGGGGACAATACTATGGCTACACCTTC. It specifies CASSVAGGGQYYGYTF.

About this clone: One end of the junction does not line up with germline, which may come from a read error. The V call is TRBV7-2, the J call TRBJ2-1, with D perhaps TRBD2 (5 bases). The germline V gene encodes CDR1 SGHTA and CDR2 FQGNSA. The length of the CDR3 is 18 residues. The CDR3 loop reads CASSLAVSTIGSYNERFF. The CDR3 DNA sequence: TGTGCCAGCAGCTTAGCGGTTTCGACTATCGGCTCCTACAATGAGCGGTTCTTC.

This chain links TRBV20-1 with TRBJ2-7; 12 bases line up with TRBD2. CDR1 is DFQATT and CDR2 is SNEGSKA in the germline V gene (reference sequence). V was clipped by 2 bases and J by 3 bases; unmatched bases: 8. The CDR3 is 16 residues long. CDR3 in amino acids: CSARHRTSGDYYEQYF. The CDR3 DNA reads TGCAGTGCTAGACATAGGACTAGCGGGGACTACTACGAGCAGTACTTC.

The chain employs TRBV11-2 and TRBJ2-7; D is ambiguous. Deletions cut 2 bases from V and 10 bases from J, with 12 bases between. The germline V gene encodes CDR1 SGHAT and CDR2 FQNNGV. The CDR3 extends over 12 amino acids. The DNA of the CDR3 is TGTGCCAGCAGCTTAAAAGGGAAAAGTCAGTACTTC. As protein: CASSLKGKSQYF.

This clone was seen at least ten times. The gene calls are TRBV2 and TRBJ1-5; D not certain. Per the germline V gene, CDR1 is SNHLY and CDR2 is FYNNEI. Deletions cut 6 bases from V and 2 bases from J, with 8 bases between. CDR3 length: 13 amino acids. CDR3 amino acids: CASRASGNQPQHF. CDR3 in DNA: TGTGCCAGCAGGGCGTCCGGCAATCAGCCCCAGCATTTT.

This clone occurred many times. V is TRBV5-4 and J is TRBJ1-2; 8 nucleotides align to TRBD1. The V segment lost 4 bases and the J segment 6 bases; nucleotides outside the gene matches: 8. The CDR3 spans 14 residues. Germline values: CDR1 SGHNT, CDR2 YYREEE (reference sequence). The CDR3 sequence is CASSLTQGAHGYTF. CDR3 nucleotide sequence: TGTGCCAGCAGCCTCACGCAGGGGGCGCATGGCTACACCTTC.

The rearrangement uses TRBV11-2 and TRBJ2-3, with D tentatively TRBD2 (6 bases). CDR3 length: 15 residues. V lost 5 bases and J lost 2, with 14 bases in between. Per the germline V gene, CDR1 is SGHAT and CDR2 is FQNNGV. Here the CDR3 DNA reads TGTGCCAGCAGCCGGGACTCGTGGGACACAGATACGCAGTATTTT. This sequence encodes CASSRDSWDTDTQYF.

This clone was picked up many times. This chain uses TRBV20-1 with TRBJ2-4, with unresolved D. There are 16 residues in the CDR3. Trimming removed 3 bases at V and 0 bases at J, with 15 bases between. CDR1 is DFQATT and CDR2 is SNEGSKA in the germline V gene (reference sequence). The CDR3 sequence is CSARSWALEAKNIQYF. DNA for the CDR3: TGCAGTGCTAGGTCCTGGGCGCTAGAAGCCAAAAACATTCAGTACTTC.